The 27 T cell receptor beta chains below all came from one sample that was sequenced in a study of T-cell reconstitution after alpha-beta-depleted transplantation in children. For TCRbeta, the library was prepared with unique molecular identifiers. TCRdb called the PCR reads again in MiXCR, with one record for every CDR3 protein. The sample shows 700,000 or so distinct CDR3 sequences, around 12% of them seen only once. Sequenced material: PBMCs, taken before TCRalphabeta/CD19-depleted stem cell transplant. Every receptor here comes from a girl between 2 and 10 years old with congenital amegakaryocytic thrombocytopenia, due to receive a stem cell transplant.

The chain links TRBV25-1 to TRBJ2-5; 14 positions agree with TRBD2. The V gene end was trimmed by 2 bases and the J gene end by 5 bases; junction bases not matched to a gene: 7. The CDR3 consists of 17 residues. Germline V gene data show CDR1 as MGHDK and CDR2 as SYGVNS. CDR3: CASSEGGLAGGGETQYF. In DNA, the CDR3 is TGTGCCAGCAGTGAAGGCGGACTAGCGGGAGGAGGGGAGACCCAGTACTTC.

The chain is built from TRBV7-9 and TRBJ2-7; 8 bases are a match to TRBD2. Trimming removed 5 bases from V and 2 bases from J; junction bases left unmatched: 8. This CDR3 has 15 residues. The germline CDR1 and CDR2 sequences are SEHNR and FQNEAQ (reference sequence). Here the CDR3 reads CASSLSGGRTYEQYF. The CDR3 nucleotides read TGTGCCAGCAGCCTCTCGGGCGGGAGGACCTACGAGCAGTACTTC.

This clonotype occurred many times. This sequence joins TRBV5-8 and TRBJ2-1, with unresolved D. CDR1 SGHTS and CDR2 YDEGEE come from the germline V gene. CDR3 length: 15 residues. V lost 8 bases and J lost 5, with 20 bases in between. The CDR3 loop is CASPFARGENNEQFF. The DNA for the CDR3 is TGTGCCAGTCCCTTCGCAAGAGGAGAAAACAATGAGCAGTTCTTC.

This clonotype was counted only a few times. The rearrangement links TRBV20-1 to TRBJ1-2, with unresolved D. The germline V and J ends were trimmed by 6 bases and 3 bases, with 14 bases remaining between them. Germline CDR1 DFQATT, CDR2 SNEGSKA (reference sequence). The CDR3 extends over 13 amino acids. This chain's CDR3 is CSAAGRNDYGYTF. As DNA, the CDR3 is TGCAGTGCCGCGGGGAGGAACGACTATGGCTACACCTTC.

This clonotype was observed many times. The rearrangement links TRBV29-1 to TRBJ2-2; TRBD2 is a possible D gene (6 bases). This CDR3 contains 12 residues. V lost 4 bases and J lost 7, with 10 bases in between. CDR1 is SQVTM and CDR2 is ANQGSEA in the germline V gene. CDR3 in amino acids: CSVAGEVGELFF. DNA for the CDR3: TGCAGCGTTGCTGGGGAGGTCGGGGAGCTGTTTTTT.

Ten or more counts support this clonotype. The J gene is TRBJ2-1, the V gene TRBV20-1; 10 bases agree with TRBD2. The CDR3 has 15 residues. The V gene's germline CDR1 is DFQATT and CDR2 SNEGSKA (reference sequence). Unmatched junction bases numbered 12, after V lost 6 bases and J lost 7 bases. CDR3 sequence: CSAEREGQLGNEQFF. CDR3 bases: TGCAGTGCAGAGCGGGAGGGCCAGCTCGGGAATGAGCAGTTCTTC.

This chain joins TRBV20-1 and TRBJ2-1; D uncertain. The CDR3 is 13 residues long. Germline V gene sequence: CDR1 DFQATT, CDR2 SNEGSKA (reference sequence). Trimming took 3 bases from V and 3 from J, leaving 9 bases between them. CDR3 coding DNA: TGCAGTGCTAGTTTTGTGTTCTACAATGAGCAGTTCTTC. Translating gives CSASFVFYNEQFF.

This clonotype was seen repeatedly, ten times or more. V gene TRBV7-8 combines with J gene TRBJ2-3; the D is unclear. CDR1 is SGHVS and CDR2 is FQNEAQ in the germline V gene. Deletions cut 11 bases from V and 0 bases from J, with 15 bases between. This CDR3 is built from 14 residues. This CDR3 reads CAGIPYLSTDTQYF. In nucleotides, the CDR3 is TGTGCCGGTATACCCTACCTTAGCACAGATACGCAGTATTTT.

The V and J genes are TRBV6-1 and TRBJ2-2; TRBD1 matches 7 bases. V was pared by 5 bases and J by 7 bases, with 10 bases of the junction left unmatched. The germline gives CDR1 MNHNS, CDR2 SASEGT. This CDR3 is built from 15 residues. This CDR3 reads CASSKLTGWRGELFF. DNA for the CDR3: TGTGCCAGCAGTAAATTGACAGGGTGGCGCGGGGAGCTGTTTTTT.

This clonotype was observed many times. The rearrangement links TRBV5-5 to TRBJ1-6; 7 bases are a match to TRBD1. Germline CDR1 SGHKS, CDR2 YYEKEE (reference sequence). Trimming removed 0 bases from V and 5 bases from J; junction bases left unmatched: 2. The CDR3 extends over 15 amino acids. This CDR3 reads CASSLGGQNNSPLHF. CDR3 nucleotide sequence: TGTGCCAGCAGCTTGGGGGGACAGAATAATTCACCCCTCCACTTT.

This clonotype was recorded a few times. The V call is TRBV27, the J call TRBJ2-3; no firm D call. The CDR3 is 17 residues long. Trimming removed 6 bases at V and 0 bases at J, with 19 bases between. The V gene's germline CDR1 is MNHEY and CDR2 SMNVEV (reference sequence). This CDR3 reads CASRPLSGPLSTDTQYF. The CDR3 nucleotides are TGTGCCAGCAGGCCCCTGTCGGGTCCACTTAGCACAGATACGCAGTATTTT.

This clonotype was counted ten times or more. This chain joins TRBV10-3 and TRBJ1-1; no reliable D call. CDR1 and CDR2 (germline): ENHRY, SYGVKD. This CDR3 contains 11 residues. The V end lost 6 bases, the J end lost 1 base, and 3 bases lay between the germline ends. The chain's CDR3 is CAIRENTEAFF. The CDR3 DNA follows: TGTGCCATCAGGGAGAACACTGAAGCTTTCTTT.

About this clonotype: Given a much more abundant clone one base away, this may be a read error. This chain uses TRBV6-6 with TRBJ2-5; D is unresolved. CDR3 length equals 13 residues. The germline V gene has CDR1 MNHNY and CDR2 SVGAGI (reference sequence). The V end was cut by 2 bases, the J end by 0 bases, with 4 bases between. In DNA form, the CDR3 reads TGTGCCAGCAGTTACGCAGACCAAGAGACCCAGTACTTC. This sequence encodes CASSYADQETQYF.

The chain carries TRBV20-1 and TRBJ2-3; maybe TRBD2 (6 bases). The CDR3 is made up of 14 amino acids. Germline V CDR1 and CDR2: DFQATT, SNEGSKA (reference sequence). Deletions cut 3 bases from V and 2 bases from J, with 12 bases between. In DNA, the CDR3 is TGCAGTGCTAGGGTGGGAGGCGTCACAGATACGCAGTATTTT. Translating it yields CSARVGGVTDTQYF.

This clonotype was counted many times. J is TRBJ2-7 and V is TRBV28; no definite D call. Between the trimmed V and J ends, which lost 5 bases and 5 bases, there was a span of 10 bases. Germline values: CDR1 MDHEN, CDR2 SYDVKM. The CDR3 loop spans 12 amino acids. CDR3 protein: CASSPRTDEQYF. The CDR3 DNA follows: TGTGCCAGCAGTCCCCGAACAGACGAGCAGTACTTC.

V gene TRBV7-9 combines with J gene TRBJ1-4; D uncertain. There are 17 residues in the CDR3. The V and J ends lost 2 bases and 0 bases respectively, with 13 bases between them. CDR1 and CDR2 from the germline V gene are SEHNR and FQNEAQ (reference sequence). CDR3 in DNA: TGTGCCAGCAGCTTATCATCCCCCCGTGCAACTAATGAAAAACTGTTTTTT. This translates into CASSLSSPRATNEKLFF.

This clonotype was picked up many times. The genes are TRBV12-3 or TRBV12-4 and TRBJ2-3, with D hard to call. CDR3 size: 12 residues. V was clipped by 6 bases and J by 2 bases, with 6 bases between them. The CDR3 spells CASSPATDTQYF. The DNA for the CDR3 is TGTGCCAGCAGCCCAGCCACAGATACGCAGTATTTT.

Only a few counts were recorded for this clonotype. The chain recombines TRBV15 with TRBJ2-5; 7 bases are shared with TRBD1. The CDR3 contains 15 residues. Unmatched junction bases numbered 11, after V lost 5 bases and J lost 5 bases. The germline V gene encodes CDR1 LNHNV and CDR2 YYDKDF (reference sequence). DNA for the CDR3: TGTGCCACCAGCGCTCGAACCCCACAGGGGGAGACCCAGTACTTC. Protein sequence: CATSARTPQGETQYF.

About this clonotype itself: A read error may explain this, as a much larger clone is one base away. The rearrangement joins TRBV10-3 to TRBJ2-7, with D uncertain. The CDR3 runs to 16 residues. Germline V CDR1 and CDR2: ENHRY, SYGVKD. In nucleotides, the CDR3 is TGTGCCACCAGTGAGTCGATGCGGCTAGATACCGCCGAGCAGTACTTC. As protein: CATSESMRLDTAEQYF.

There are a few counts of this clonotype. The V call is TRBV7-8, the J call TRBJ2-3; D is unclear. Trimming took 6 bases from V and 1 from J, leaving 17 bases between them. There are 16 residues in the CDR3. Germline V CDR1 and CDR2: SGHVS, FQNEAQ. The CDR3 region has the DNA TGTGCCAGCAGGGTAGACTTCTTCTCCGGCACAGATACGCAGTATTTT. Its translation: CASRVDFFSGTDTQYF.

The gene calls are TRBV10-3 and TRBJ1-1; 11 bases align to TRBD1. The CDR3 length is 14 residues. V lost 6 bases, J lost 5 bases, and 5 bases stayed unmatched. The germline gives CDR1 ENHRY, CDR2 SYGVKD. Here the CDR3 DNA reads TGTGCCATCAGGTCGGGACAGGGGGTAACTGAAGCTTTCTTT. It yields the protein CAIRSGQGVTEAFF.

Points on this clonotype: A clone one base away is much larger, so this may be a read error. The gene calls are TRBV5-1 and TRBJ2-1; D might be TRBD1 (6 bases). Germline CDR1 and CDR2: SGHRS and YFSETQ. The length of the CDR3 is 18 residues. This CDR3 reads CASSLKQGHRSSYNELFF. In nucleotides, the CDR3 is TGCGCCAGCAGCTTGAAGCAGGGGCATAGGAGCTCCTACAATGAGCTGTTCTTC.

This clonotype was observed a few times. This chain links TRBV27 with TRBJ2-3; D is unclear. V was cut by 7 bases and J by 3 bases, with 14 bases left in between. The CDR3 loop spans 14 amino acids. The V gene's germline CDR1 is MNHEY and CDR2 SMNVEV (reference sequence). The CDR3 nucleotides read TGTGCCAGCAACCTTTCTCCCGGAACAGATACGCAGTATTTT. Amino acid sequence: CASNLSPGTDTQYF.

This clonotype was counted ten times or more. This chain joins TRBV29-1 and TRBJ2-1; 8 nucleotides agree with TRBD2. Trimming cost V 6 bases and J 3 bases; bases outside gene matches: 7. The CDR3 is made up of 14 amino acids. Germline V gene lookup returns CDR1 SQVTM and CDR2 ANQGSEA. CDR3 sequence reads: CSVRAGEGYNEQFF. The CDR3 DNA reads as TGCAGCGTCCGAGCGGGAGAGGGCTACAATGAGCAGTTCTTC.

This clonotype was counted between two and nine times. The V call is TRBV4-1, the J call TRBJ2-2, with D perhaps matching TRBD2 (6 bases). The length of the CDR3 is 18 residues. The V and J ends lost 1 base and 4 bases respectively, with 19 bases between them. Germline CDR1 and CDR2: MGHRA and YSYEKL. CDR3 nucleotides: TGCGCCAGCAGCCAAGTTGGACGGGAGCTCAGCGCCACCGGGGAGCTGTTTTTT. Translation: CASSQVGRELSATGELFF.

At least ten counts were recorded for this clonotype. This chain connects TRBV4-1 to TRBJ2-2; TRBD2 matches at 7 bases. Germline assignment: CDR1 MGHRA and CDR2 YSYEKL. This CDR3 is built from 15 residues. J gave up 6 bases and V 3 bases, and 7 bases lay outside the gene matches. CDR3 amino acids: CASSHGLVIAGELFF. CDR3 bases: TGCGCCAGCAGCCATGGACTAGTGATAGCCGGGGAGCTGTTTTTT.

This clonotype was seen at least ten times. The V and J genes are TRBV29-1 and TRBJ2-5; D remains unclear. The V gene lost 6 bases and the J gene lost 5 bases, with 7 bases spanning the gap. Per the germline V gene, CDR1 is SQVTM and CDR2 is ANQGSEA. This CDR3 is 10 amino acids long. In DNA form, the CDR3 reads TGCAGCGTGAAAACGGAGACCCAGTACTTC. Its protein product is CSVKTETQYF.